This T cell receptor beta chain was sequenced during a study of T cells after yellow fever vaccination. Whole-study findings and limits: High-abundance clonotypes from the bulk population could contaminate FACS-sorted repertoires. Subsequent booster samples again held most clones from primary vaccination (more than 95% CD4, approximately 85% CD8).

This clonotype was observed a few times. As yet, its antigen is unknown. The authors made TCR cDNA by 5'RACE template switching, adding a universal primer site and UMIs. TCRdb called the 5' RACE reads again in MiXCR, with one record for every CDR3 protein. The sample holds 250,000 to 400,000 distinct CDR3 sequences, approximately 4% seen once. The CDR3 is made up of 15 amino acids. Per germline, CDR1 MGHDK and CDR2 SYGVNS. The V end lost 1 base, the J end lost 2 bases, and 12 bases lay between the germline ends. The source material was PBMCs, sampled 5 days after the yellow fever booster vaccination. This chain joins TRBV25-1 and TRBJ2-7; D unclear. The source of this sequence is a man aged 18 to 35 who received the YFV17D yellow fever vaccine. Written as DNA, the CDR3 is TGTGCCAGCAGTGAATCCGGCGGAACGACCTACGAGCAGTACTTC. It is translated as CASSESGGTTYEQYF.